This record looks at one T cell receptor (beta chain) sequence and its context. This receptor's antigen is unknown. Base qualities are not at hand, and no much larger clone is one base apart. These data come from a study of long-term antiretroviral therapy in people with HIV (dated by TCRdb to between 2021 and 2024). About the investigation overall: The earliest samples were collected about a decade before the 2015 WHO recommendation for immediate ART, when ART was typically delayed until CD4 counts fell. A retrospective serial study tested whether ART initiation and durable HIV suppression were associated with changes in peripheral blood TRB repertoire composition and diversity. A total of around 200 cryopreserved PBMC samples were contributed to the cohort by 30 adults with confirmed HIV infection, with samples collected serially over a mean of approximately six years (range 1-12). Among the 30 to 35 participants with HIV, ten to twelve were female. No cross-contamination during QIAcube processing turned up in test extractions that ran a monoclonal T-cell line alongside around 34 polyclonal samples.

The cysteine opens and the phenylalanine closes a CDR3 of 16 amino acids. CDR3 DNA only is kept here, 48 bases in frame from base 1. Via the germline V gene, CDR1 is SGHAT and CDR2 FQNNGV. V was cut back by 5 bases and J by 2 bases, leaving a gap of 19 bases between them. The immunoSEQ hsTCRB v3.0 assay was used at survey level resolution to sequence the TRB variable region. The targeted TRB sequencing depth was about 40,000-50,000 T-cell genomes per sample. TRB libraries were pooled and sequenced on an Illumina MiSeq using a v3 150-cycle kit. Under the source paper's analysis protocol: Repertoire analysis was run in R within a reproducible Nextflow workflow that covered QC, data transformation and analysis. Custom analyses were implemented in LymphoSeq2, an R package for AIRR-Seq data exploration. Several samples that yielded fewer than 5000 total TRB sequences were excluded, so that around 190 HIV repertoires were analyzed. Of the 188 retained HIV repertoires, over 55 were collected before and more than 120 after ART initiation. Repertoires were downsampled to 5000 TRB nucleotide sequences, and summary statistics were averaged over 100 downsampling iterations. TRB sequences were retained for analysis only if CDR3 regions of at least seven amino acids were present. Diversity was measured with a Shannon entropy-derived clonality score and the Gini coefficient. In the repertoire networks, any two of the top 5000 CDR3 amino acid sequences were linked whenever the two sequences differed by an edit distance of one. GLIPH2 predicted antigen specificity groups and MHC restriction for TRB CDR3 amino acid sequences. Known CMV, EBV, HIV or tissue antigen associations were flagged by matching CDR3 amino acid sequences against VDJdb and McPAS-TCR. Pre-ART, post-ART and control groups were compared with Wilcoxon signed-rank tests and Holm-Bonferroni correction. What TCRdb holds here is the immuneACCESS table cut down to in-frame rearrangements. Part of the clones is not present; checked against another copy, under half of the missing clones reflect an unresolved V gene, and the others are unexplained. V and J calls and clone size are copied from that table; D and trimming were computed from the DNA. The sample yields about 27,000 clones; over 85% were counted once. The ten largest clones represent about 8.9% of the sample.

General conclusions and limits of the study: Inferences about post-ART repertoire changes are limited because no data were available on ART adherence, viral resistance or therapy changes. Narrower CDR3 length ranges were observed in HIV repertoires than in controls, and an antigen-experienced repertoire with only a slight naive shift after ART was suggested by the network structure. The samples span the years 2004 to 2017, and the ART regimens used at that time may not be as effective as current regimens. Starting ART was linked to a significant rise in TRB diversity, yet even with long-term ART the diversity remained significantly lower than in transplant donor controls. Limited PBMC availability meant only the TCR beta chain was sequenced, without alpha chain pairing. Because pre-ART samples had limited cell numbers, unsorted PBMC were profiled rather than sorted CD4+ and CD8+ T cells. Expanded TRB clones identified before ART initiation dominated the repertoire at all time points, although this dominance fluctuated and declined in many PLHIV after ART.

Inclusion was restricted to participants for whom at least one PBMC sample before ART initiation and at least two post-ART samples were available. All participants with HIV were treated in the United States of America. Before DNA extraction, cryopreserved samples of 1-10 million PBMC were thawed and washed. At the time of the earliest PBMC sample, participants with HIV were aged between about 23 and 54 years. Per participant, PBMC samples came from 1-4 timepoints prior to ART initiation and 2-8 timepoints following ART initiation, for a median of 7 samples. For every participant, serial HIV viral load, CD4+ T-cell count, ART history and demographic data were obtained. Genomic DNA was extracted from unsorted PBMC with a Qiagen kit on a QIAcube, with processing performed in batches of 12 samples.

The chain couples TRBV11-2 to TRBJ2-7; TRBD2 is perhaps the D gene, given 6 matching bases. The sequences come from unsorted PBMCs, collected 7.6 years after starting antiretroviral therapy. This receptor was obtained from a woman in her 40s with HIV. Read as DNA, the sequence is TGTGCCAGCAGCGTCACTTCGGGGGATCCAACCTACGAGCAGTACTTC. This encodes CASSVTSGDPTYEQYF.